This TCR beta chain was recorded in a study of shared T cell receptors in the human thymus. The germline V gene has CDR1 ENHRY and CDR2 SYGVKD. Trimming left V 3 bases short and J 1 base short, with 8 bases between. The CDR3 has 14 amino acids. Here immunoSEQ multiplex PCR was the method, and the copy in TCRdb shows in-frame clones only, minus some. The sample has hundreds of thousands of clones; approximately 89% are singletons. This sample was also put to use in a study of human thymus T cells. As reported in that work: Thymic material originated from resections removed in the course of corrective heart surgery. The authors found apparently biased V and J gene usage in thymic and blood repertoires. Related studies noted strongly shared thymic repertoires across unrelated people.

This sequence originates from a boy younger than two with a congenital heart defect. The source material was thymocytes. This chain joins TRBV10-3 and TRBJ2-3; maybe TRBD2 (5 bases). The CDR3 spells CAISDVRGTDTQYF. The CDR3 DNA reads TGTGCCATCAGTGATGTGCGGGGCACAGATACGCAGTATTTT.